The clone carrying this T cell receptor beta chain was counted only a few times. This record comes from a study of T-cell memory formation after mild COVID-19. Sample barcodes and UMIs were carried by the TCR alpha and TCR beta cDNA libraries that 5'RACE generated with constant-segment primers. In TCRdb, the 5' RACE reads were re-called with MiXCR into one record per CDR3 protein. The data hold approximately 110,000 distinct CDR3 sequences, with around a fifth observed a single time. V was pared by 0 bases and J by 6 bases, with 9 bases between. The CDR3 runs 14 residues. Germline values: CDR1 LGHNA, CDR2 YSLEER.

This chain joins TRBV4-3 and TRBJ2-1; the D gene is possibly TRBD2 (5 bases). The sequence was obtained from a man younger than 35 who had mild COVID-19 (a few samples of this study predate the infection). Cell type and time point are not known. Sequenced sample: PBMCs or a T cell subset sorted from them (not recorded which). Here the CDR3 DNA reads TGCGCCAGCAGCCAAGAGGCGGGTCCCAATGAGCAGTTCTTC. Its protein product is CASSQEAGPNEQFF.